This T cell receptor beta chain was sequenced during a study of shared clonotypes between healthy human individuals. Study conclusions and caveats: Sampling was confined to blood; repertoires within tissues likely differ. At large depth, rarefaction still showed sorted-subset sequencing to be incomplete.

At deep level, the assay was performed. Replicate sorted-subset PCRs were loaded with around 210 ng DNA, tens of thousands of T cell genomes. This table comes from immunoSEQ multiplex PCR, and its TCRdb copy is limited to in-frame clones, with some not included. The sample gives approximately 650,000 clones, around 95% of which show up once; around 0.11% is in the top ten. Of note for this clone: Its specificity is not known.

Trimming took off 0 bases at V and 0 bases at J, with 12 bases between the two ends. The CDR3 loop spans 16 amino acids. Naive CD8 cells comprised CD45RO-negative, CCR7-positively selected cells, excluding terminally differentiated effector memory CD45RA+ cells. This chain uses TRBV23-1 with TRBJ2-7; weak D call: TRBD1 (7 bases). TRBV23-1 carries the ORF label, with uncertain function. Sequenced input: naive CD8+ T cells sorted from blood. The origin of this receptor is a woman aged 25 to 39 in good health. In DNA, the CDR3 is TGCGCCAGCAGTCAATCTCCCCAGGGGGGCTCCTACGAGCAGTACTTC. This translates into CASSQSPQGGSYEQYF.